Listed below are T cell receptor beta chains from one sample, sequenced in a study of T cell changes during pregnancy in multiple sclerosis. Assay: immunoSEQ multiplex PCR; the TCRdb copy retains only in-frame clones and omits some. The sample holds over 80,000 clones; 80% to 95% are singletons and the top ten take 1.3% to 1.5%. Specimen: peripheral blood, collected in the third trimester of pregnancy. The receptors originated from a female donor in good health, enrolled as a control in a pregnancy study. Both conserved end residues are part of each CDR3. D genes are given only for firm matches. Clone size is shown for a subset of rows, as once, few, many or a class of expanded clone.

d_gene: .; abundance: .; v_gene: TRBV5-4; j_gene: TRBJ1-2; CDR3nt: TGTGCCAGCAGCTTGTTTGCCTACTCAATCTATGGCTACACCTTC; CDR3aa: CASSLFAYSIYGYTF
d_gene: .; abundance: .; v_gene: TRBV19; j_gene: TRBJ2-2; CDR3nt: TGTGCCAGTACGGCGGGGACTTTTACCGGGGAGCTGTTTTTT; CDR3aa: CASTAGTFTGELFF
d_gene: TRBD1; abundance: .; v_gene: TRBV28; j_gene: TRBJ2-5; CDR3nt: TGTGCCAGCAGTGTCCGGGACAGGGGGCTGGAGACCCAGTACTTC; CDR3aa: CASSVRDRGLETQYF
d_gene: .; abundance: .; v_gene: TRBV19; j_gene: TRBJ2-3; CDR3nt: TGTGCCAGTAGTATACGTATTTTAGATACGCAGTATTTT; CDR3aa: CASSIRILDTQYF
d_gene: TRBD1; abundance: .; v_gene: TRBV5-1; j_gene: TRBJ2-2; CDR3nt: TGCGCCAGCAGCTTGGTGGGACAGGCCAACGCCGGGGAGCTGTTTTTT; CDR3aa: CASSLVGQANAGELFF
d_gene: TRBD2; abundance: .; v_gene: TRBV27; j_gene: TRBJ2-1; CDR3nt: TGTGTCTCGTGGGTTGGGGGGGGGTACAATGAGCAGTTCTTC; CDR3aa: CVSWVGGGYNEQFF
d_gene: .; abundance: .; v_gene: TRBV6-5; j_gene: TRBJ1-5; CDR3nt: TGTGCCAGCAGTAGGGGGGGCAGGGGCAATCAGCCCCAGCATTTT; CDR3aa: CASSRGGRGNQPQHF
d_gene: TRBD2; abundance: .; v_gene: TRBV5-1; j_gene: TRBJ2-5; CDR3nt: TGCGCCAGCAGCCCGTTGACCGGGGGGGAGACCCAGTACTTC; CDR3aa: CASSPLTGGETQYF
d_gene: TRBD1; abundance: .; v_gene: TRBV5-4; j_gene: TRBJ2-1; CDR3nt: TGTGCCAGCAGCTTGGGCGGACAGGGATTGAGCTTCTACAATGAGCAGTTCTTC; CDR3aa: CASSLGGQGLSFYNEQFF
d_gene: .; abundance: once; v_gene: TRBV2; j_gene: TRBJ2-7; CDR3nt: TGTGCCAGCCACGGGTACTCCTACGAGCAGTACTTC; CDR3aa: CASHGYSYEQYF
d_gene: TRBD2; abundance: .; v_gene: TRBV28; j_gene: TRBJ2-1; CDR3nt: TGTGCCAGCAGTAACGGACTAGCGGGAGGGAGTAATGAGCAGTTCTTC; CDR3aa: CASSNGLAGGSNEQFF
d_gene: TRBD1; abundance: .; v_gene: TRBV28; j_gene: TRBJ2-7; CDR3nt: TGTGCCAGCACCCCCGGGACAGTTCACCACGAGCAGTACTTC; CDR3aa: CASTPGTVHHEQYF
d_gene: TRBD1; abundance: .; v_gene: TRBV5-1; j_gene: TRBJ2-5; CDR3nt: TGCGCCAGCAGCTTGGGACAGGGGGCGATTCGCCAGGAGACCCAGTACTTC; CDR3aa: CASSLGQGAIRQETQYF
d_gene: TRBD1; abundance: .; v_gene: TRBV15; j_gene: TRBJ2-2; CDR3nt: TGTGCCACCAGCAAAGACAGGGGGTTTACAGCCGGGGAGCTGTTTTTT; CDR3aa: CATSKDRGFTAGELFF
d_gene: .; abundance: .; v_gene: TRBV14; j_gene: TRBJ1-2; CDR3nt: TGTGCCAGCAGCCAAGCCCTAACCTATGGCTACACCTTC; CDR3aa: CASSQALTYGYTF
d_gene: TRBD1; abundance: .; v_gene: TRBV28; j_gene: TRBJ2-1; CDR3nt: TGTGCCAGCACCCTCACTGAGACAGGGGGCTCGTGGGATGAGCAGTTCTTC; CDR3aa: CASTLTETGGSWDEQFF
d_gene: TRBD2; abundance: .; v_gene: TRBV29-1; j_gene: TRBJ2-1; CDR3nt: TGCAGCGGCATAGCGGGAGATCTCTATGAGCAGTTCTTC; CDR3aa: CSGIAGDLYEQFF
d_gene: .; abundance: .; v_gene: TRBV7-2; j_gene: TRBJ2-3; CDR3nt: TGTGCCAGCAGCTCCCTCTACACAGATACGCAGTATTTT; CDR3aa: CASSSLYTDTQYF
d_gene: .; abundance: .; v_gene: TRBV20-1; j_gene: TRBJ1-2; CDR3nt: TGCAGTGCTAGAGATCCGTACACCTTC; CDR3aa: CSARDPYTF
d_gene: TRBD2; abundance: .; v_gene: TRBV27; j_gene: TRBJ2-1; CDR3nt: TGTGCCAGCCGCCCTTCCCCCCTAGCGGCGCCTTCAAATGAGCAGTTCTTC; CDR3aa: CASRPSPLAAPSNEQFF
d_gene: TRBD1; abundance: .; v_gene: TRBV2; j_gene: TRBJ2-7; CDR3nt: TGTGCCAGCAGTGAACGACTAGGACAGGGCACAAACGAGCAGTACTTC; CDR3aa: CASSERLGQGTNEQYF
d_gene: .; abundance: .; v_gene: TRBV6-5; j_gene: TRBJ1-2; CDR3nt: TGTGCCAGCAGCCTCATAGGGGGCTATGGCTACACCTTC; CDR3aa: CASSLIGGYGYTF
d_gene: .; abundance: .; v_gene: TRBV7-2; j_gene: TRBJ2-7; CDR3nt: TGTGCCAGCAGCTTAGCGACGGGGTACGAGCAGTACTTC; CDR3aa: CASSLATGYEQYF
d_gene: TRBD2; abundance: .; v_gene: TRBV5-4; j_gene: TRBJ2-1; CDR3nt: TGTGCCAGCAGCCCCGGTGGTAGCGGGAGGCTGGAGCAGTTCTTC; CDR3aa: CASSPGGSGRLEQFF
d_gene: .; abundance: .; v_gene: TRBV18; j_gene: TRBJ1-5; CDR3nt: TGTGCCAGCTCACCGGCGGGGGATCAGCCCCAGCATTTT; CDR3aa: CASSPAGDQPQHF
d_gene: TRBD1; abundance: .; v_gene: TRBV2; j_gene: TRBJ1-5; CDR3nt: TGTGCCAGCAGGGGACCCGGGACAGAAAATCAGCCCCAGCATTTT; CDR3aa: CASRGPGTENQPQHF
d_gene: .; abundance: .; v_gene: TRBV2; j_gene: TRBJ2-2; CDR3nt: TGTGCCAGCAGCGTCGGCGGCACCGGGGAGCTGTTTTTT; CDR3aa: CASSVGGTGELFF
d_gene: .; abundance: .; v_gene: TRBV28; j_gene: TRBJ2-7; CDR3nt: TGTGCCAGCAGTCCGTATACGCGGGACCAGTACTTC; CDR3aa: CASSPYTRDQYF
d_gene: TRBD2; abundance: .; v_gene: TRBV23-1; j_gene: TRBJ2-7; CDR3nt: TGCGCCAGCAGCGGACTAGCGCTCTCCTACGAGCAGTACTTC; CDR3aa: CASSGLALSYEQYF